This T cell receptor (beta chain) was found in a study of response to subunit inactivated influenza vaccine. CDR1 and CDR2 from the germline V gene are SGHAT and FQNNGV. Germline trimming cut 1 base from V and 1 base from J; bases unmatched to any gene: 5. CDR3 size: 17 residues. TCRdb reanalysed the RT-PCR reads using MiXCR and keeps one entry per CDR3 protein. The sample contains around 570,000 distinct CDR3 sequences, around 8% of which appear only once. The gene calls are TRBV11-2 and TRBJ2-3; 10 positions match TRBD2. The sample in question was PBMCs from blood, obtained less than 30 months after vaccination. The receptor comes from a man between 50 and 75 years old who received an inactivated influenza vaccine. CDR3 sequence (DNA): TGTGCCAGCAGCTTAGCTAGCGGGGGCCGAGGCACAGATACGCAGTATTTT. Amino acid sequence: CASSLASGGRGTDTQYF.